This T cell receptor beta chain emerged from a study of blood T cell repertoires in COVID-19. Study at large: The United States, Italy and Spain were the sources of the acute and convalescent COVID-19 samples.

The authors' processing: For nucleated cells, counts were estimated from reference gene primer amplification. Profiled with immunoSEQ multiplex PCR; TCRdb holds only in-frame clones, not every one. V and J calls plus clone size are reproduced from that table; the DNA served to infer D and trimming. Of roughly 120,000 clones in the sample, around 90% were seen once. The sequence came from a human donor in a cohort sampled during active COVID-19. Sequencing used peripheral blood.

As DNA, the CDR3 is TGTGCCACCAGCAGAACCGCGGAACCTCCCTACAATGAGCAGTTCTTC. Translated: CATSRTAEPPYNEQFF. The J gene is TRBJ2-1, the V gene TRBV15; D is unclear. This CDR3 is built from 16 residues. Trimming took off 2 bases at V and 2 bases at J, with 13 bases between the two ends. Per the germline V gene, CDR1 is LNHNV and CDR2 is YYDKDF (reference sequence).